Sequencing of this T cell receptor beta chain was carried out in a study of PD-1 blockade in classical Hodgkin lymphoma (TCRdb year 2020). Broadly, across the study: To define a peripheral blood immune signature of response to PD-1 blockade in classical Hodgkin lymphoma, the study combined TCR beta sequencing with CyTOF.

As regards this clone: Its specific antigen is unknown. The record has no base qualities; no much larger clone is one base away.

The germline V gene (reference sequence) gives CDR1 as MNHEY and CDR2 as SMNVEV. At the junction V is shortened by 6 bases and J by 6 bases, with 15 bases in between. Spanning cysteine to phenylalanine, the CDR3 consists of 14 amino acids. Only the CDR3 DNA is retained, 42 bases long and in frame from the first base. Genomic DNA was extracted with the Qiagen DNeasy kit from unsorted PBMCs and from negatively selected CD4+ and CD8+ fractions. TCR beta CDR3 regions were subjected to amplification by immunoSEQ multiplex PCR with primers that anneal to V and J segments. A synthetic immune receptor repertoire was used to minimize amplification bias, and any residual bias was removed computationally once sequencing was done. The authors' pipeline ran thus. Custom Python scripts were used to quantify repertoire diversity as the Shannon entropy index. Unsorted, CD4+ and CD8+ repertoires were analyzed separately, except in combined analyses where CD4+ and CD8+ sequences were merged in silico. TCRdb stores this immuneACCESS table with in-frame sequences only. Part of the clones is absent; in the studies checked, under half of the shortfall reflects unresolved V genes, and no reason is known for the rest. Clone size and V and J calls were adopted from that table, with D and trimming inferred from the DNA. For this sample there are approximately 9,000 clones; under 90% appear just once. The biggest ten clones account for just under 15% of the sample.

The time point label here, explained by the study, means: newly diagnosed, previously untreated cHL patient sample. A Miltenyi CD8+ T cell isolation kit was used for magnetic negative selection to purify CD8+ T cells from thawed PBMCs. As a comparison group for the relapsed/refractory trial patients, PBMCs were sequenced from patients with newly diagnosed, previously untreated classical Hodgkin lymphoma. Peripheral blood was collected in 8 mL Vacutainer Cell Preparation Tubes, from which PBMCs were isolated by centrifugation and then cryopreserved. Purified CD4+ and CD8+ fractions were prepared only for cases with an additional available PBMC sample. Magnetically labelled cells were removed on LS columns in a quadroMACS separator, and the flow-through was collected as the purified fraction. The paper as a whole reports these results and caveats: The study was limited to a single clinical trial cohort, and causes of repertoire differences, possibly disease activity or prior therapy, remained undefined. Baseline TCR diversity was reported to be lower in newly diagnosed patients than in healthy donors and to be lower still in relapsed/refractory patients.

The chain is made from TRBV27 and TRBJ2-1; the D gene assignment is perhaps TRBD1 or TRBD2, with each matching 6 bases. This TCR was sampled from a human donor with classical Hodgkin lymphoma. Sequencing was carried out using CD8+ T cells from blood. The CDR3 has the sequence CASRIGGRSNEQFF. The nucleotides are TGTGCCAGCAGGATAGGGGGGAGGTCCAATGAGCAGTTCTTC.